The table lists the clone carrying this TCR beta chain with many counts. Trimming at V came to 4 bases and at J to 4 bases, leaving 5 bases not matched to a gene. The germline V gene has CDR1 MNHNY and CDR2 SVGAGI (reference sequence). This CDR3 contains 14 residues. Under the authors' procedure: Nucleated cell number was recorded as an estimate derived from reference gene primer amplification. Generated by immunoSEQ multiplex PCR, the TCRdb table keeps only in-frame clones and is missing some. That table furnishes V, J and clone size, whereas the DNA furnished D and trimming. The sample has roughly 250,000 clones, 82% seen once. The data are from a study of blood T cell repertoires in COVID-19. Study information: Both acute and convalescent COVID-19 samples were obtained from the United States, Italy and Spain. The cDNA or gDNA used as material had been derived from T cells, B-cell-depleted T cells, or PBMCs.

The sequence was obtained from a woman aged 55-69 years with active or convalescent COVID-19. The source material was peripheral blood. The chain uses TRBV6-6 and TRBJ2-7; 9 bases map to TRBD1. The CDR3 reads CASSSRDRAYEQYF. DNA for the CDR3: TGTGCCAGCAGTTCCCGGGACAGGGCTTACGAGCAGTACTTC.